This entry describes one T cell receptor beta chain. The antigen remains undetermined. The data are from a study of T-cell memory formation after mild COVID-19. The study's findings and limits: Whether second-wave clones peaking at day 37 were SARS-CoV-2 specific went unconfirmed.

From germline, CDR1 is MNHEY and CDR2 SVGEGT. The germline V and J ends were trimmed by 2 bases and 4 bases, with 6 bases remaining between them. This CDR3 has 12 amino acids. Using its own MiXCR run on the 5' RACE reads, TCRdb lists one record per CDR3 protein. The repertoire has nearly 110,000 distinct CDR3 sequences, approximately 14% of them found once; the top ten carry 39%. The sequenced sample was PBMCs or a T cell subset sorted from them (not recorded which). The genes are TRBV6-2 or TRBV6-3 and TRBJ2-7; D remains unclear. The receptor was derived from a man aged 18 to 29 who had mild COVID-19 (a few samples of this study predate the infection). Cell type and time point are not known. Here the CDR3 DNA reads TGTGCCAGCAGTTACCGGCCTTACGAGCAGTACTTC. This encodes CASSYRPYEQYF.